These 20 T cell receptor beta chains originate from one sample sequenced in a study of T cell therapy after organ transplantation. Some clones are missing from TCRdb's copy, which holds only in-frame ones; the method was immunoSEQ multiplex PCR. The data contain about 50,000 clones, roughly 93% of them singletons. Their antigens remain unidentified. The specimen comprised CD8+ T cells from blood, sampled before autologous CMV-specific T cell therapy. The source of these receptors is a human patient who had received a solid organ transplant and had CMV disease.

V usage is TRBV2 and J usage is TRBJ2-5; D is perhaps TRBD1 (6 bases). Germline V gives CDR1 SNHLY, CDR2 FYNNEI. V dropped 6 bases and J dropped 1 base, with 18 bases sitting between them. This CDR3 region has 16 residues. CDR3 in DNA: TGTGCCAGCAGCCCAAGCCAGGGGATAGGCCAAGAGACCCAGTACTTC. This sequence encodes CASSPSQGIGQETQYF.

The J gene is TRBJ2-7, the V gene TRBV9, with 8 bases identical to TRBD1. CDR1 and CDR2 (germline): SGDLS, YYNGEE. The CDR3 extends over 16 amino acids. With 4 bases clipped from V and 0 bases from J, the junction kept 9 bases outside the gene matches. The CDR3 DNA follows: TGTGCCAGCAGCCCACGACAGGGGACAATCTCCTACGAGCAGTACTTC. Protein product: CASSPRQGTISYEQYF.

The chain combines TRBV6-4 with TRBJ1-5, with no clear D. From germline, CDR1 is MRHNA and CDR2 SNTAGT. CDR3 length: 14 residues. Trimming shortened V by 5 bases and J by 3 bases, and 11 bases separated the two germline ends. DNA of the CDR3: TGTGCCAGCAGTTTGGAAAGTACCAATCAGCCCCAGCATTTT. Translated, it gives CASSLESTNQPQHF.

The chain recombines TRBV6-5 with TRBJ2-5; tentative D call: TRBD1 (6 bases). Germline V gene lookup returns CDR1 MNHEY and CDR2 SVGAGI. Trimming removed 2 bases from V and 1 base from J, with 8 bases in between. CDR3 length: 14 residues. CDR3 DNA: TGTGCCAGCAGTTACGTGGACAGCCAAGAGACCCAGTACTTC. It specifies CASSYVDSQETQYF.

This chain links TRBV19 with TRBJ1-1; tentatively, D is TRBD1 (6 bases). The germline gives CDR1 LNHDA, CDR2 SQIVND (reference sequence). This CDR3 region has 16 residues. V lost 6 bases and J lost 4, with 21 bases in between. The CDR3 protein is CASSPYGGAASTEAFF. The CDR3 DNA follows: TGTGCCAGTAGCCCTTATGGGGGCGCAGCTAGCACTGAAGCTTTCTTT.

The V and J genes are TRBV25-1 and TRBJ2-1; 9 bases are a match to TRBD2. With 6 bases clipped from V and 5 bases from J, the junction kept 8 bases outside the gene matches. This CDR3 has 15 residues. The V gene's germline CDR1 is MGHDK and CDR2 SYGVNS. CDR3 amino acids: CASSLWTSADNEQFF. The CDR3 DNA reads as TGTGCCAGCAGCCTATGGACTAGCGCTGACAATGAGCAGTTCTTC. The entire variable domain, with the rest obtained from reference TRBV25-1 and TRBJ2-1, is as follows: EADIYQTPRYLVIGTGKKITLECSQTMGHDKMYWYQQDPGMELHLIHYSYGVNSTEKGDLSSESTVSRIRTEHFPLTLESARPSHTSQYLCASSLWTSADNEQFFGPGTRLTVL.

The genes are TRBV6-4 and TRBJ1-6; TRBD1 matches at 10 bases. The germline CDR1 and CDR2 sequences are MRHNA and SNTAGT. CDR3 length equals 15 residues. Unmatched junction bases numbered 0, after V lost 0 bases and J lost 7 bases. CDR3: CASSDSTGGNSPLHF. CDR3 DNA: TGTGCCAGCAGTGACTCGACAGGGGGCAATTCACCCCTCCACTTT.

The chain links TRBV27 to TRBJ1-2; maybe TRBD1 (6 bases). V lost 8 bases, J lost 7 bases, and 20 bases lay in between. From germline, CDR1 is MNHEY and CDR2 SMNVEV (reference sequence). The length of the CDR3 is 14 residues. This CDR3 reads CASGEQGLLSGYTF. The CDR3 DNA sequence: TGTGCCAGCGGGGAACAGGGACTTCTGTCTGGCTACACCTTC.

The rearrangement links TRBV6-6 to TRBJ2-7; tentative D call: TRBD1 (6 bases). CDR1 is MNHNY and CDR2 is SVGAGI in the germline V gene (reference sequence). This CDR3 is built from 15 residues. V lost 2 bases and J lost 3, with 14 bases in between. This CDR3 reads CASSYLTGINYEQYF. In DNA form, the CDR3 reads TGTGCCAGCAGTTACCTAACAGGGATTAACTACGAGCAGTACTTC.

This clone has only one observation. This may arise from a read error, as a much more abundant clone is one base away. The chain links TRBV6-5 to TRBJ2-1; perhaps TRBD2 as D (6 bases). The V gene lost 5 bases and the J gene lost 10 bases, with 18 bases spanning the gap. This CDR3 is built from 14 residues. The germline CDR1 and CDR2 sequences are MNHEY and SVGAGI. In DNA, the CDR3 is TGTGCCAGCAGTGCCGGGGAGGACCTAGGGGAGCAGTTCTTC. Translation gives CASSAGEDLGEQFF.

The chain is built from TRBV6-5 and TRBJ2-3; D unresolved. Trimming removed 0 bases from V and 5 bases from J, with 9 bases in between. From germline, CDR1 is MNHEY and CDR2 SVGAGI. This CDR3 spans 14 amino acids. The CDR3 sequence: CASSYSGFEDTQYF. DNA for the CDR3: TGTGCCAGCAGTTACTCAGGGTTTGAAGATACGCAGTATTTT.

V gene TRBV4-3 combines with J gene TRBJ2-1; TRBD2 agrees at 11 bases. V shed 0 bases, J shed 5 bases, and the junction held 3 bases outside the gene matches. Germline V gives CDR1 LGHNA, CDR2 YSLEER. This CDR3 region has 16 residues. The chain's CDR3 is CASSQDLAGGHNEQFF. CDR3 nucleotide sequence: TGCGCCAGCAGCCAAGATCTAGCGGGGGGCCACAATGAGCAGTTCTTC.

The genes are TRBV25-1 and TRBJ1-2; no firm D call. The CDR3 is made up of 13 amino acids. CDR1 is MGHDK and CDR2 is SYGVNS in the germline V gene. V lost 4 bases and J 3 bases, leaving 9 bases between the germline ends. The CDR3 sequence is CASSGDWDYGYTF. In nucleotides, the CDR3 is TGTGCCAGCAGTGGAGACTGGGACTATGGCTACACCTTC.

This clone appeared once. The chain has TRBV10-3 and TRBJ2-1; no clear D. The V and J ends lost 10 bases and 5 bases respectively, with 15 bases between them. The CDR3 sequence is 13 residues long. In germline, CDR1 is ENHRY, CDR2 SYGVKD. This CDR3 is CASSTRTDNEQFF. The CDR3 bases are TGTGCCAGCAGCACGCGGACGGACAATGAGCAGTTCTTC.

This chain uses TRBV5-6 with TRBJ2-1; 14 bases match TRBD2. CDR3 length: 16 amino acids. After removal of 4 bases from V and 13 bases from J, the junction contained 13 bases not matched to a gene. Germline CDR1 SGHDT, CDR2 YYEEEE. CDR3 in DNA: TGTGCCAGCAGCCCTCACGGGACTAGCGGGAGACCCCTACAGTTCTTC. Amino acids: CASSPHGTSGRPLQFF.

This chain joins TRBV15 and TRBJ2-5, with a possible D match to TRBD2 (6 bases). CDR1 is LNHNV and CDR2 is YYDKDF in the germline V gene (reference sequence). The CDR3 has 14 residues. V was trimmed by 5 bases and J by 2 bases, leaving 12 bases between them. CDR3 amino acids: CATSEAGGQETQYF. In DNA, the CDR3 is TGTGCCACCAGCGAGGCCGGGGGACAAGAGACCCAGTACTTC.

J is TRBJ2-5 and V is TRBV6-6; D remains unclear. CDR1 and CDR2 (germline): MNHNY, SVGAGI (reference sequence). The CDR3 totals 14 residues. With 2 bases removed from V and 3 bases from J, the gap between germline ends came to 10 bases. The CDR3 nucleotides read TGTGCCAGCAGTTACATGGCTTCCAAAGAGACCCAGTACTTC. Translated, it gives CASSYMASKETQYF.

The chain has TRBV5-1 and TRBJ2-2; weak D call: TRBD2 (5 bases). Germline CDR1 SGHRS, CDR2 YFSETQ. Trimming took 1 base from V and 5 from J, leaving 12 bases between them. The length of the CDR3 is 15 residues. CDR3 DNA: TGCGCCAGCAGCTTGTGGCCGGGATTTACCGGGGAGCTGTTTTTT. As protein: CASSLWPGFTGELFF.

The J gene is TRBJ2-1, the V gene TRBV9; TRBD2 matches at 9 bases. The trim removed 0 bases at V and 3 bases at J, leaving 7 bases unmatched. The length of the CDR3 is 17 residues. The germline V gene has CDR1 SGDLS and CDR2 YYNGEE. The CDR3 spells CASSVGEAGGYYNEQFF. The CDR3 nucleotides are TGTGCCAGCAGCGTAGGGGAAGCGGGGGGATACTACAATGAGCAGTTCTTC.

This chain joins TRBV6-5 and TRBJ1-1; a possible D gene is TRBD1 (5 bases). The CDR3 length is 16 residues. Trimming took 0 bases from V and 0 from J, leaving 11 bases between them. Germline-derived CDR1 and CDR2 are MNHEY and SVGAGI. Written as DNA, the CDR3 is TGTGCCAGCAGTTACTCGGCAGGGTCGGTGAACACTGAAGCTTTCTTT. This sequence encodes CASSYSAGSVNTEAFF.